The clone carrying this TCR beta chain was detected only a few times. The antigen is unknown. Assay: immunoSEQ multiplex PCR; the TCRdb copy retains only in-frame clones and omits some. The sample has some 150,000 clones, about 93% seen once; the top ten hold 4% to 6%. This specimen belongs to a study of T cell responses to AZD1222 COVID-19 vaccine. Study information: Pooled samples include second doses given at about 4 or 12 weeks.

Germline CDR1 MDHEN, CDR2 SYDVKM. The CDR3 is made up of 16 amino acids. V shed 5 bases, J shed 7 bases, and the junction held 14 bases outside the gene matches. General study points: Among vaccine-associated CD4 TCRs, coverage spanned spike, with dominance at 160-218 and 743-854. Only a handful of people who got AZD1222 tested seropositive at baseline. In a largely white British group with more females than males, clonal diversity was possibly underestimated.

The input for sequencing was peripheral blood, taken on day 0 of AZD1222 vaccination. The sequence was obtained from an adult in good health. J is TRBJ1-5 and V is TRBV28; 7 bases line up with TRBD1. The CDR3 reads CASSEGTVGLGQPQHF. The CDR3 DNA follows: TGTGCCAGCAGTGAAGGGACAGTGGGCCTTGGGCAGCCCCAGCATTTT.